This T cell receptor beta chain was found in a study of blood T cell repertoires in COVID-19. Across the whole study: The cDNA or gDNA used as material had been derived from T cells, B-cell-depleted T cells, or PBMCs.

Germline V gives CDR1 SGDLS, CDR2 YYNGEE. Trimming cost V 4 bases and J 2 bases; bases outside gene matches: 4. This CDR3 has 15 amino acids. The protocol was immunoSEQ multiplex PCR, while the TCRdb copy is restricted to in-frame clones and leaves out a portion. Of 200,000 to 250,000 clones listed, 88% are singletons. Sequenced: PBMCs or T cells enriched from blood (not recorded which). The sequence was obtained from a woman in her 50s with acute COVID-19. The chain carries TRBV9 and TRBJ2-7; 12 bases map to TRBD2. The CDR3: CASSSGLAGTYEQYF. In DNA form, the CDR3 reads TGTGCCAGCAGCTCGGGACTAGCGGGCACCTACGAGCAGTACTTC.